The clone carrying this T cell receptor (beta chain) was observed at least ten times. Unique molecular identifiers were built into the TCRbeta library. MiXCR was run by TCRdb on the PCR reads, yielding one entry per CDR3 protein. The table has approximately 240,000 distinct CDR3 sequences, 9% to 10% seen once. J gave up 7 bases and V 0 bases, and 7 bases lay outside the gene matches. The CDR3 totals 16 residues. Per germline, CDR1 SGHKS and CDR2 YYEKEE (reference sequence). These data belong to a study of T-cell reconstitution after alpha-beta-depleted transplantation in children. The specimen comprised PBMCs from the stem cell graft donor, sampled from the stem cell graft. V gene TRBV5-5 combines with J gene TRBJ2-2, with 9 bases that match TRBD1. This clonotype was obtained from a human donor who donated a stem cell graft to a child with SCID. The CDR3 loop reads CASSLVYRGRHGELFF. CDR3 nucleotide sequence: TGTGCCAGCAGCTTGGTTTACAGGGGGCGGCACGGGGAGCTGTTTTTT.